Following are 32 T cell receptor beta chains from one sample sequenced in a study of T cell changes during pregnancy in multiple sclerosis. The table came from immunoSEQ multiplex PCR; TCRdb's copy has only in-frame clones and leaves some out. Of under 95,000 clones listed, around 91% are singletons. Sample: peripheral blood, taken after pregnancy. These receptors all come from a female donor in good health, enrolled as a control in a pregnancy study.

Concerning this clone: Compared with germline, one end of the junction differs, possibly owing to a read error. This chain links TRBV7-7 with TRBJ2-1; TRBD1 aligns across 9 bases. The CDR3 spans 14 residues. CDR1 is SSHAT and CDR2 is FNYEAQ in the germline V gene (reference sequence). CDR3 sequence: CASSRGQGYNEQFF. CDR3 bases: TGTGCTAGCAGCCGGGGACAGGGCTACAATGAGCAGTTCTTC.

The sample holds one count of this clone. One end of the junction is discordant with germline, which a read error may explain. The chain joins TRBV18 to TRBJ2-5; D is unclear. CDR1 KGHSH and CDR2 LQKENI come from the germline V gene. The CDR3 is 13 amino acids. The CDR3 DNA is TGTGCCAGCTCATCACCTTTAGAAGAGACCCAGTACTTC. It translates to CASSSPLEETQYF.

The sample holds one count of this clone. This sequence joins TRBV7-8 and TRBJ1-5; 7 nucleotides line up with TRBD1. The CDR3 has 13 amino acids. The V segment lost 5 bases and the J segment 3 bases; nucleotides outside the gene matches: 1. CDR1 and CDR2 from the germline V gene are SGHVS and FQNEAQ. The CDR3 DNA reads TGTGCCAGCAGCCAGGGGGACAATCAGCCCCAGCATTTT. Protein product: CASSQGDNQPQHF.

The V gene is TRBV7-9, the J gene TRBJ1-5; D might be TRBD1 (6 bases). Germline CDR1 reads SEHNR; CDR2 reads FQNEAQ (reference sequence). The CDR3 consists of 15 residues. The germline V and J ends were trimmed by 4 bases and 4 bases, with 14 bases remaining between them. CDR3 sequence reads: CASSSGGTPNQPQHF. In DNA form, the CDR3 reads TGTGCCAGCAGCTCCGGGGGGACACCTAATCAGCCCCAGCATTTT.

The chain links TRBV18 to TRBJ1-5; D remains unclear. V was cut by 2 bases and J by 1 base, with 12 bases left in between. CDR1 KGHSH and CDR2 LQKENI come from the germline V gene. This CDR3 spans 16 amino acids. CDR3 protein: CASSPAGPASNQPQHF. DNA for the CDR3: TGTGCCAGCTCACCAGCAGGCCCCGCCAGCAATCAGCCCCAGCATTTT.

CDR3 protein: CASSYSTGNSYEQYF. CDR3 bases: TGTGCCAGCAGTTACTCGACAGGGAACTCCTACGAGCAGTACTTC. The chain joins TRBV6-5 to TRBJ2-7; the match to TRBD1 covers 7 bases. Germline values: CDR1 MNHEY, CDR2 SVGAGI. The CDR3 has 15 residues. V shed 0 bases and J 0 bases; nucleotides not matched to a gene: 2.

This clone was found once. In DNA form, the CDR3 reads TGTGCCAGCAGCCCCAGGGTCGGACAGCTGTATGGCTACACCTTC. This sequence encodes CASSPRVGQLYGYTF. This sequence joins TRBV5-5 and TRBJ1-2; possible D gene TRBD1, 6 bases. V was pared by 4 bases and J by 5 bases, with 18 bases between. The CDR3 is 15 residues long. CDR1 is SGHKS, CDR2 YYEKEE, per germline (reference sequence).

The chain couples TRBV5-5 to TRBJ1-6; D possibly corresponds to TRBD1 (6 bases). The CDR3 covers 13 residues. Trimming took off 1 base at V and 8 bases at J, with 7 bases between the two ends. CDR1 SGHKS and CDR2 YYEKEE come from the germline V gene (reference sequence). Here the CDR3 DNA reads TGTGCCAGCAGCTTGAAGGGGGATTCACCCCTCCACTTT. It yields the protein CASSLKGDSPLHF.

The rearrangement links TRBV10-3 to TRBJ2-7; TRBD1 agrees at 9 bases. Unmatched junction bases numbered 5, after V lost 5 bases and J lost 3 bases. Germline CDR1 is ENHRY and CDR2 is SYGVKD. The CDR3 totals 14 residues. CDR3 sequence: CAISTEGQGYEQYF. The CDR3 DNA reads TGTGCCATCAGTACAGAGGGACAGGGCTACGAGCAGTACTTC.

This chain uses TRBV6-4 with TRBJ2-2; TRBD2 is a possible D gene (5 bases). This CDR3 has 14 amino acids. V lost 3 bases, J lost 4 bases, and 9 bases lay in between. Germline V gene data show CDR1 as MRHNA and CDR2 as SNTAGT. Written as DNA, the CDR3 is TGTGCCAGCAGTGATCGCGGAGGCACCGGGGAGCTGTTTTTT. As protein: CASSDRGGTGELFF.

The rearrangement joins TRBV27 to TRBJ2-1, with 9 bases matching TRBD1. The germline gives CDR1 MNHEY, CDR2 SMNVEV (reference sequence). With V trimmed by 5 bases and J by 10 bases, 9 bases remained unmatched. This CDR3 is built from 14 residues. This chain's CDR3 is CASSLDWGTGEQFF. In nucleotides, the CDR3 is TGTGCCAGCAGTCTTGATTGGGGGACAGGGGAGCAGTTCTTC.

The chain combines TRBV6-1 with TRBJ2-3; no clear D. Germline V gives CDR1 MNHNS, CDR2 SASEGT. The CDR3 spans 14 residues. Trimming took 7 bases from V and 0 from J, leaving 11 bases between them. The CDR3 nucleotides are TGTGCCAGCAAACACACATCAAGCACAGATACGCAGTATTTT. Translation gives CASKHTSSTDTQYF.

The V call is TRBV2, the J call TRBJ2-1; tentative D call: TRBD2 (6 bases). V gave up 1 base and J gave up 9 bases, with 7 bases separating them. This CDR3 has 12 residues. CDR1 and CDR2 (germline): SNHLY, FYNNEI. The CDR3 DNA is TGTGCCAGCAGTGAAGTGGGAGGTGAGCAGTTCTTC. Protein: CASSEVGGEQFF.

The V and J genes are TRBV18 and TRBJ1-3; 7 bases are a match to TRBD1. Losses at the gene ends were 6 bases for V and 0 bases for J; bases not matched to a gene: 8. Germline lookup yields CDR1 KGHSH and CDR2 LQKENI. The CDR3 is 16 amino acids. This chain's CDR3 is CASSRTGPSSGNTIYF. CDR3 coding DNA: TGTGCCAGCTCTCGGACAGGCCCGAGCTCTGGAAACACCATATATTTT.

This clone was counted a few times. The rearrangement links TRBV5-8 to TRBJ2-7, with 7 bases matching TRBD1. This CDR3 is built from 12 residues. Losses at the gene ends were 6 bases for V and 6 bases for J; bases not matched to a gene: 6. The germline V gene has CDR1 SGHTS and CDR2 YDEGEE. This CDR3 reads CASTATGAEQYF. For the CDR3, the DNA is TGTGCCAGCACCGCCACAGGGGCCGAGCAGTACTTC.

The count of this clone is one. CDR3 in DNA: TGCGCCAGCAGCCCCCCGGGACAGGGGGCTGTAAATGAGCAGTTCTTC. Translated, it gives CASSPPGQGAVNEQFF. V and J are TRBV4-3 and TRBJ2-1, with TRBD1 matching over 12 bases. V lost 4 bases and J lost 7; bases outside the gene matches: 8. The CDR3 has 16 residues. The germline V gene encodes CDR1 LGHNA and CDR2 YSLEER.

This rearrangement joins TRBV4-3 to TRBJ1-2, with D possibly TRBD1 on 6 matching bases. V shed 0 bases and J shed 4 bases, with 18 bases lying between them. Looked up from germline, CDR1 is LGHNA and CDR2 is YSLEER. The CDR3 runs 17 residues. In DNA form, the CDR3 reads TGCGCCAGCAGCCAAGATAGGTCGGACAGTTTAACCTATGGCTACACCTTC. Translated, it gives CASSQDRSDSLTYGYTF.

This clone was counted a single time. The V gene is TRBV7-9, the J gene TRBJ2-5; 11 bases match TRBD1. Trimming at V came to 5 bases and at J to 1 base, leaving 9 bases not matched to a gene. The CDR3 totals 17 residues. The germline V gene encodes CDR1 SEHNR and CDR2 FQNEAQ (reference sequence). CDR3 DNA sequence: TGTGCCAGCAGCCGAGGGCGGGACAGGGGGTCCCAAGAGACCCAGTACTTC. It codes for CASSRGRDRGSQETQYF. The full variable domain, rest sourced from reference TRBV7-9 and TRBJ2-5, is DTGVSQNPRHKITKRGQNVTFRCDPISEHNRLYWYRQTLGQGPEFLTYFQNEAQLEKSRLLSDRFSAERPKGSFSTLEIQRTEQGDSAMYLCASSRGRDRGSQETQYFGPGTRLLVL.

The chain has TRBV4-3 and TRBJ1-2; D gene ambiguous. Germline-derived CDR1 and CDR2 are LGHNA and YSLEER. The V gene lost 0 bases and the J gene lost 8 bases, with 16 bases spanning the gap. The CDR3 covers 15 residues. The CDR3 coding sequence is TGCGCCAGCAGCCAAGAGAGACAAGGACGGGGAGGCTACACCTTC. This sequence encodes CASSQERQGRGGYTF.

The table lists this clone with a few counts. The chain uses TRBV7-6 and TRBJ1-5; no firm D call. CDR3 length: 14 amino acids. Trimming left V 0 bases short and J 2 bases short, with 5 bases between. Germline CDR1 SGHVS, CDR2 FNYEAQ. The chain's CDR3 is CASSLASGNQPQHF. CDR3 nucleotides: TGTGCCAGCAGCTTAGCTTCCGGCAATCAGCCCCAGCATTTT.

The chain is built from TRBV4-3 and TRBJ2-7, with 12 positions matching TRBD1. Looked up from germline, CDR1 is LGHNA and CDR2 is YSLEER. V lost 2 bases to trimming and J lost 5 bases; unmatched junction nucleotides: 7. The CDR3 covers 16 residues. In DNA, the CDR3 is TGCGCCAGCAGCCAACCCCCCGGGACAGGGGGCAACGAGCAGTACTTC. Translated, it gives CASSQPPGTGGNEQYF.

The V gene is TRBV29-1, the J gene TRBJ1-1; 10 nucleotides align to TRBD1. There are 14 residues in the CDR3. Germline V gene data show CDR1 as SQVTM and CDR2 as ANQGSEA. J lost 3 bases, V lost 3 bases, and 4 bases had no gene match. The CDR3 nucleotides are TGCAGCGTTGAGGACAGGGGGACGGACACTGAAGCTTTCTTT. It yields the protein CSVEDRGTDTEAFF.

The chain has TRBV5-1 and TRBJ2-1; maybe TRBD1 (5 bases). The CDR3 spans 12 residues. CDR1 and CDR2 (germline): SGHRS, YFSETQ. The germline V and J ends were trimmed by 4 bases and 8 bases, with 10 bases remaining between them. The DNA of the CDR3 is TGCGCCAGCAGCCCACAGGTTCATGAGCAGTTCTTC. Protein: CASSPQVHEQFF.

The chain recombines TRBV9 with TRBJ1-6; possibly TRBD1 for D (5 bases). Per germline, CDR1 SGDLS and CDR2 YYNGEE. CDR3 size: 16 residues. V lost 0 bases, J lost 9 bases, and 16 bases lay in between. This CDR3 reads CASSVGGVGMASPLHF. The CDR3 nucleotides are TGTGCCAGCAGCGTAGGGGGGGTAGGGATGGCTTCACCCCTCCACTTT.

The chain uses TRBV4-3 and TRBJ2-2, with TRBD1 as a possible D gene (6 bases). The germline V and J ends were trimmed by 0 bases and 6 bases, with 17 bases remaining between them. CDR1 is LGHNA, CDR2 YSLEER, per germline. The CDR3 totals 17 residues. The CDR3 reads CASSQDTQGSGAGELFF. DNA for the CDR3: TGCGCCAGCAGCCAAGATACTCAGGGCTCAGGGGCCGGGGAGCTGTTTTTT.

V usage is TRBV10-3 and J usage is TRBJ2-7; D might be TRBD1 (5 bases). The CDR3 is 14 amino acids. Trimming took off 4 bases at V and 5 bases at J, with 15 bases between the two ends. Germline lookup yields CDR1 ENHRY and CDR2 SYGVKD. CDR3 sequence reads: CAISGLRRADEQYF. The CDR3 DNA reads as TGTGCCATCAGTGGATTGCGCAGGGCGGACGAGCAGTACTTC.

Here the CDR3 reads CASSSGHGTVVTF. In DNA, the CDR3 is TGTGCCAGCAGTTCGGGACACGGTACTGTGGTCACCTTC. The chain uses TRBV6-4 and TRBJ1-2; the D gene is possibly TRBD1 (6 bases). The CDR3 has 13 residues. Germline-derived CDR1 and CDR2 are MRHNA and SNTAGT. V was pared by 5 bases and J by 13 bases, with 20 bases between.

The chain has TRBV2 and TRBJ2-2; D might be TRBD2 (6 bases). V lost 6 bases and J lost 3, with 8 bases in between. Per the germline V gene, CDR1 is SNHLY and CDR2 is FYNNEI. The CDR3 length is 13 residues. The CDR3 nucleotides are TGTGCCAGCAGGGCGGGGCACACCGGGGAGCTGTTTTTT. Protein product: CASRAGHTGELFF.

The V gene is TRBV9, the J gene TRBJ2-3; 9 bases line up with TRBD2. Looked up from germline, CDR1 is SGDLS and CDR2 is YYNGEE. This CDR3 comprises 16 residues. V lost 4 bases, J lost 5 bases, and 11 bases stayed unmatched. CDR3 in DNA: TGTGCCAGCAGCCAGAGGGCGGGGGGGCCGGAAGATACGCAGTATTTT. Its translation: CASSQRAGGPEDTQYF.

This chain's CDR3 is CASSVLASTDTQYF. The CDR3 DNA reads TGTGCCAGCAGTGTCCTAGCGAGCACAGATACGCAGTATTTT. The chain has TRBV11-2 and TRBJ2-3; perhaps TRBD2 as D (6 bases). Germline assignment: CDR1 SGHAT and CDR2 FQNNGV. The V end lost 6 bases, the J end lost 0 bases, and 10 bases lay between the germline ends. The length of the CDR3 is 14 residues.

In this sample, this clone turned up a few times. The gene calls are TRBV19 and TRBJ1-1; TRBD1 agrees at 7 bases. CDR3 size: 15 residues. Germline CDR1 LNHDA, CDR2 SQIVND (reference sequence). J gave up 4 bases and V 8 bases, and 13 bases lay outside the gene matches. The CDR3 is CASSEGAVARTEAFF. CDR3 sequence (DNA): TGTGCCAGTTCCGAGGGGGCGGTCGCTCGCACTGAAGCTTTCTTT.

The CDR3 sequence: CASSQGPQGPYNEQFF. The CDR3 DNA reads TGCGCCAGCAGCCAAGGACCGCAGGGGCCCTACAATGAGCAGTTCTTC. The chain couples TRBV4-3 to TRBJ2-1; possible D gene TRBD1, 6 bases. The ends were cut back, 1 base at V and 2 bases at J, with 12 bases in the middle. The CDR3 runs to 16 residues. CDR1 LGHNA and CDR2 YSLEER come from the germline V gene.